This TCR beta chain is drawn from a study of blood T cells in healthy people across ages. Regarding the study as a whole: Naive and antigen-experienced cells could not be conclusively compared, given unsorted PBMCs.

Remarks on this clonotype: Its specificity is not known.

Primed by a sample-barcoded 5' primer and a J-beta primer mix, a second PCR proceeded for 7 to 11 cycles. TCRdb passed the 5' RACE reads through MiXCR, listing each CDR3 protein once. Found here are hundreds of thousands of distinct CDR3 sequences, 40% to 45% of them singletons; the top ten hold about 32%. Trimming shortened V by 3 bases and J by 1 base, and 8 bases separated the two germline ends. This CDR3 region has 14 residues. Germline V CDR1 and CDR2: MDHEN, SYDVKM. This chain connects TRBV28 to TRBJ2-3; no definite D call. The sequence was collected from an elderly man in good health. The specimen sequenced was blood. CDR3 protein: CASSFLQRTDTQYF. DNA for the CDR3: TGTGCCAGCAGTTTTCTACAGCGCACAGATACGCAGTATTTT.